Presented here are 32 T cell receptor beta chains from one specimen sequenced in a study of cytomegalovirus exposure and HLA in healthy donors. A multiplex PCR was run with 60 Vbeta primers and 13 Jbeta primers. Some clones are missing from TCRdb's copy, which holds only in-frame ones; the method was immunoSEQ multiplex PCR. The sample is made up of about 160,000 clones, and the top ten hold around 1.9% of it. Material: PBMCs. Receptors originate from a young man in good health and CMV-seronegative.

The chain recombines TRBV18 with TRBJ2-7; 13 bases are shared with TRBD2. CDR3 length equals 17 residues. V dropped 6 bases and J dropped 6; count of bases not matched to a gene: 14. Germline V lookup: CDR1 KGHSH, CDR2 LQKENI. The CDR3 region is CASSPGTSGIRVGEQYF. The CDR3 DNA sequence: TGTGCCAGCTCCCCGGGGACTAGCGGGATCCGGGTAGGCGAGCAGTACTTC.

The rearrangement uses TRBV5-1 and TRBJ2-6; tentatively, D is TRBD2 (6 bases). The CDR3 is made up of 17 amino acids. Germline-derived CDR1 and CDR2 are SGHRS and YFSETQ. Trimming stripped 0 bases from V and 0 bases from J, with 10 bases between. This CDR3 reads CASSLVGRSSGANVLTF. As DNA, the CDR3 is TGCGCCAGCAGCTTGGTGGGGAGGAGCTCTGGGGCCAACGTCCTGACTTTC.

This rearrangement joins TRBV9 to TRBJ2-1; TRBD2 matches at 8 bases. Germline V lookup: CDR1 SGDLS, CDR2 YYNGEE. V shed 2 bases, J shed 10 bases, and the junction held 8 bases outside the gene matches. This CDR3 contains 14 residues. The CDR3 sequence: CASSVGTQRGEQFF. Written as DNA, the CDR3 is TGTGCCAGCAGCGTCGGGACCCAGCGGGGGGAGCAGTTCTTC. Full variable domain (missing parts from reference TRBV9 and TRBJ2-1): DSGVTQTPKHLITATGQRVTLRCSPRSGDLSVYWYQQSLDQGLQFLIQYYNGEERAKGNILERFSAQQFPDLHSELNLSSLELGDSALYFCASSVGTQRGEQFFGPGTRLTVL.

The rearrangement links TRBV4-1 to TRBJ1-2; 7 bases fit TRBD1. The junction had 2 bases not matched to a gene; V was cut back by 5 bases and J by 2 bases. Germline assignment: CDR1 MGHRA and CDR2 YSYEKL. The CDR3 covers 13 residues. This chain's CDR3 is CASSVGQNYGYTF. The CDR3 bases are TGCGCCAGCAGCGTGGGACAGAACTATGGCTACACCTTC.

The CDR3 protein is CASSQDEAVTEQFF. CDR3 in DNA: TGCGCCAGCAGCCAAGATGAGGCCGTAACTGAGCAGTTCTTC. V and J are TRBV4-3 and TRBJ2-1; D not certain. CDR1 is LGHNA and CDR2 is YSLEER in the germline V gene. Trimming stripped 0 bases from V and 9 bases from J, with 12 bases between. CDR3 length equals 14 residues.

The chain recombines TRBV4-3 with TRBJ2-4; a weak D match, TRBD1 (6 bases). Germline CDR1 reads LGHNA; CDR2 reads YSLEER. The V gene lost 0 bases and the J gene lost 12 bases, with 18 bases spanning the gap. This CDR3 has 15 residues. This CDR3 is CASSQDGEAGAPQYF. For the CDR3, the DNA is TGCGCCAGCAGCCAAGATGGCGAGGCAGGGGCCCCTCAGTACTTC.

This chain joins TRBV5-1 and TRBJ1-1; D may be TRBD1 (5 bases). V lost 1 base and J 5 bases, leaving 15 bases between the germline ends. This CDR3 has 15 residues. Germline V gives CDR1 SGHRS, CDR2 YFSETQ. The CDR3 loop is CASSLWGDVKTEAFF. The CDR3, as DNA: TGCGCCAGCAGCTTGTGGGGGGATGTAAAAACTGAAGCTTTCTTT. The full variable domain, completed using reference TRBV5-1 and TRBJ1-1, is KAGVTQTPRYLIKTRGQQVTLSCSPISGHRSVSWYQQTPGQGLQFLFEYFSETQRNKGNFPGRFSGRQFSNSRSEMNVSTLELGDSALYLCASSLWGDVKTEAFFGQGTRLTVV.

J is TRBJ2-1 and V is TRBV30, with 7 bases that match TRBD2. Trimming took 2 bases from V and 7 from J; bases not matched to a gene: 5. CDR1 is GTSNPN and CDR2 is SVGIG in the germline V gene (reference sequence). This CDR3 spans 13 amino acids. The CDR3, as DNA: TGTGCCTGGAGTCCGGGACTAAAGAATGAGCAGTTCTTC. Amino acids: CAWSPGLKNEQFF.

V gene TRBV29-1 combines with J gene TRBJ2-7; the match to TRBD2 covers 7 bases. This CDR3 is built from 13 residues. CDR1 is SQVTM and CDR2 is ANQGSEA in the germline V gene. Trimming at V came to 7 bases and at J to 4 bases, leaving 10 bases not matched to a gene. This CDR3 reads CSAQGEGIYEQYF. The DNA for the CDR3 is TGCAGCGCTCAAGGGGAGGGGATATACGAGCAGTACTTC.

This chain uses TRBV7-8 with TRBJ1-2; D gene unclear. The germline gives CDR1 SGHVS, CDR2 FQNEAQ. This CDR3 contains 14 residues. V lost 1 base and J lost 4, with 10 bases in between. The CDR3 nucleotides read TGTGCCAGCAGCTTAGGGACTCAAACCTATGGCTACACCTTC. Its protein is CASSLGTQTYGYTF.

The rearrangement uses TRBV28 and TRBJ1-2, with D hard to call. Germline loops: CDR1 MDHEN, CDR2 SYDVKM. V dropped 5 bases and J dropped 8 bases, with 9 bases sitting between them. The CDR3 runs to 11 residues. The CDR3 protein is CASSGLKGYTF. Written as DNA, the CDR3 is TGTGCCAGCAGTGGACTCAAGGGCTACACCTTC.

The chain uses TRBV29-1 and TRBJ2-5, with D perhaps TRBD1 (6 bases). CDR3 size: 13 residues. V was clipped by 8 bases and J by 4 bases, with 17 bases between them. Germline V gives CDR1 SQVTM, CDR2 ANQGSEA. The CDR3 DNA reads TGCAGCTCACGGCCAGGGGTATCAGAGACCCAGTACTTC. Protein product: CSSRPGVSETQYF. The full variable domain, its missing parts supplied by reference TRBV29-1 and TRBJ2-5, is SAVISQKPSRDICQRGTSLTIQCQVDSQVTMMFWYRQQPGQSLTLIATANQGSEATYESGFVIDKFPISRPNLTFSTLTVSNMSPEDSSIYLCSSRPGVSETQYFGPGTRLLVL.

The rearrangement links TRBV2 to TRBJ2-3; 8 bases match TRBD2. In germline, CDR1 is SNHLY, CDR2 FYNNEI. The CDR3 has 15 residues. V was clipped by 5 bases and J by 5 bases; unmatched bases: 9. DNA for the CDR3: TGTGCCAGCAGTACCCTTGCGGGAGGAAAAGATACGCAGTATTTT. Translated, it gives CASSTLAGGKDTQYF.

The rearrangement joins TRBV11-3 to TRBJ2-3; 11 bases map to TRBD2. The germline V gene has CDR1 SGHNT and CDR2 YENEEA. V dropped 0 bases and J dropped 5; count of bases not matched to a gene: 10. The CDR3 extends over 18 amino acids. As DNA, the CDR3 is TGTGCCAGCAGCTTAGATCAGGCATTAGCGGGAGGGCGAGATACGCAGTATTTT. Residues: CASSLDQALAGGRDTQYF.

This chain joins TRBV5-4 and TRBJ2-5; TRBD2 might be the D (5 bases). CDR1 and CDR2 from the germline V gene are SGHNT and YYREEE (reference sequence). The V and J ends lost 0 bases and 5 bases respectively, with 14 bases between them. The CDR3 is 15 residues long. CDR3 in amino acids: CASSLEDGGWETQYF. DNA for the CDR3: TGTGCCAGCAGCTTGGAGGATGGAGGATGGGAGACCCAGTACTTC.

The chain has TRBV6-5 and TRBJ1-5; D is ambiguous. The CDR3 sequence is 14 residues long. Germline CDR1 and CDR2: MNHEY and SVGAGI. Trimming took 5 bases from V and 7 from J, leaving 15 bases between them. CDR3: CASSESDGLQPQHF. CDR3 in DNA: TGTGCCAGCAGTGAATCAGACGGACTACAGCCCCAGCATTTT.

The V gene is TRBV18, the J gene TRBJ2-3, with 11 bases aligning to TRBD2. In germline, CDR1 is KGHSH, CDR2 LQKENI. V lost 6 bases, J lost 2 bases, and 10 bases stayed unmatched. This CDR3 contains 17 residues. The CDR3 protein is CASSSPGLAVITDTQYF. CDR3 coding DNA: TGTGCCAGCTCGTCTCCGGGACTAGCGGTCATCACAGATACGCAGTATTTT.

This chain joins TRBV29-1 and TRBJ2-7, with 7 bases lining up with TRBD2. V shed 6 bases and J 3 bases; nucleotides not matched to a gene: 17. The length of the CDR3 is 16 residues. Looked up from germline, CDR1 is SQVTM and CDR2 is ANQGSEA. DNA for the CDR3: TGCAGCGTCGCAGGACTAGTAAATAGGATGGTCTACGAGCAGTACTTC. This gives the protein CSVAGLVNRMVYEQYF.

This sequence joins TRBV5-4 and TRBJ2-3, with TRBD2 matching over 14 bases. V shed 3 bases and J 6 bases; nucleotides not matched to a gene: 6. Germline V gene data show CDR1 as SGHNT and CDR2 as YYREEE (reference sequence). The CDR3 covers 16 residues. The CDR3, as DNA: TGTGCCAGCAGCTCGGGACTAGCGGGAGATGGCGATACGCAGTATTTT. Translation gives CASSSGLAGDGDTQYF.

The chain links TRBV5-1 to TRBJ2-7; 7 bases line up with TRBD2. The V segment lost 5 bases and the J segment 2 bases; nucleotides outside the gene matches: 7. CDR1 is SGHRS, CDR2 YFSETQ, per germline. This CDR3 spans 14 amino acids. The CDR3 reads CASRKAGSTYEQYF. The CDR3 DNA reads TGCGCCAGCAGAAAAGCGGGGTCGACCTACGAGCAGTACTTC.

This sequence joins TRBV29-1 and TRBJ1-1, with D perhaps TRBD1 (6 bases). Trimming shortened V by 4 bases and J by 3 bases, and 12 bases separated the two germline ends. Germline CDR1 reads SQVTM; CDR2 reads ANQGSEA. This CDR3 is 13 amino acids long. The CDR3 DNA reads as TGCAGCGTTGCCGGAACAGGGTACACTGAAGCTTTCTTT. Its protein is CSVAGTGYTEAFF.

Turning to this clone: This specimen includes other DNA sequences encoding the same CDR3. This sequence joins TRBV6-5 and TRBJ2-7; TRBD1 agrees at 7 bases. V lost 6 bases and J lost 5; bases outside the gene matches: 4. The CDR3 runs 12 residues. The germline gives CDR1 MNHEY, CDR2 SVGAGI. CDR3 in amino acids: CASSPTGDEQYF. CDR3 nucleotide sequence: TGTGCCAGCAGCCCCACAGGGGACGAGCAGTACTTC.

In DNA, the CDR3 is TGTGCCAGCAGTTCTTGGACAGGGGGCGGACAGCCCCAGCATTTT. It is translated as CASSSWTGGGQPQHF. The rearrangement joins TRBV6-6 to TRBJ1-5, with TRBD1 matching 11 bases. There are 15 residues in the CDR3. Trimming removed 4 bases from V and 7 bases from J; junction bases left unmatched: 6. The germline gives CDR1 MNHNY, CDR2 SVGAGI (reference sequence).

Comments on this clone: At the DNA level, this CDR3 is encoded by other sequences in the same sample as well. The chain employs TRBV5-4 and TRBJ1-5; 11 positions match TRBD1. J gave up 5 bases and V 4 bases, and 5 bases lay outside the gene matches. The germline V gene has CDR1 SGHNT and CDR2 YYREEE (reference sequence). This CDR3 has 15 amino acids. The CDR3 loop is CASSPGQGAHQPQHF. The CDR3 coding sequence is TGTGCCAGCAGCCCCGGACAGGGGGCCCATCAGCCCCAGCATTTT.

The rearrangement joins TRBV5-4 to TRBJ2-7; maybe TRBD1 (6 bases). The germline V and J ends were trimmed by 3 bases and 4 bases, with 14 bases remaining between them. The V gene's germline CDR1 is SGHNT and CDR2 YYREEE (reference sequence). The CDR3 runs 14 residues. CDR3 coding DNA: TGTGCCAGCAGCTGGGATTCAGGGGATTACGAGCAGTACTTC. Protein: CASSWDSGDYEQYF.

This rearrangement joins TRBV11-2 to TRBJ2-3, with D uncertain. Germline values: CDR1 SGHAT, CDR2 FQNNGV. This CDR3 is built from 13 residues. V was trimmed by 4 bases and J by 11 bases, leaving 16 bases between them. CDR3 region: CASSSPGTRGQYF. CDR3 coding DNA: TGTGCCAGCAGCTCACCCGGAACACGAGGGCAGTATTTT.

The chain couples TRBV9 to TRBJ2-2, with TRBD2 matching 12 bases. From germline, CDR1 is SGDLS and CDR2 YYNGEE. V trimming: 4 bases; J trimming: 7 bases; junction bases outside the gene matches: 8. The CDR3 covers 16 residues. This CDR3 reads CASSPRLAGVGGELFF. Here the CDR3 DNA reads TGTGCCAGCAGCCCACGACTAGCGGGAGTTGGCGGGGAGCTGTTTTTT. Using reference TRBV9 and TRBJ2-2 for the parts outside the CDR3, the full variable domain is DSGVTQTPKHLITATGQRVTLRCSPRSGDLSVYWYQQSLDQGLQFLIQYYNGEERAKGNILERFSAQQFPDLHSELNLSSLELGDSALYFCASSPRLAGVGGELFFGEGSRLTVL.

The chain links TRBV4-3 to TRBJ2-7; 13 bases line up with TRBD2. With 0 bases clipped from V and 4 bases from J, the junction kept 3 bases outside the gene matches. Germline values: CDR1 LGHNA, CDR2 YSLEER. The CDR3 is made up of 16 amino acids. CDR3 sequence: CASSQEWTSGSYEQYF. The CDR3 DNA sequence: TGCGCCAGCAGCCAAGAATGGACTAGCGGGAGTTACGAGCAGTACTTC.

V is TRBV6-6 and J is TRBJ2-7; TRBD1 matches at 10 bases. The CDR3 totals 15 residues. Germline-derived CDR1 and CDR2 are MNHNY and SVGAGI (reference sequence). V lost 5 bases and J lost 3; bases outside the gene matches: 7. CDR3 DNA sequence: TGTGCCAGCAGTAACACCGGGACAGGGGTCTACGAGCAGTACTTC. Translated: CASSNTGTGVYEQYF.

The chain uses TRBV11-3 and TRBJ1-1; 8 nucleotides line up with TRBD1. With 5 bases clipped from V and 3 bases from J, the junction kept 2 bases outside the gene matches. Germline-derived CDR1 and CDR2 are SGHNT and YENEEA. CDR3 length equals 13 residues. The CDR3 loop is CASSQGADTEAFF. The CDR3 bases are TGTGCCAGCAGCCAGGGGGCTGACACTGAAGCTTTCTTT.

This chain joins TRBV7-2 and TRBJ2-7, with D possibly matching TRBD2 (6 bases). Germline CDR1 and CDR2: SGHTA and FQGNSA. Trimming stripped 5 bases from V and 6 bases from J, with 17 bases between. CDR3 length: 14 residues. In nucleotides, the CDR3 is TGTGCCAGCAGCGGGGGGACTCCCCCTTCCGAGCAGTACTTC. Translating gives CASSGGTPPSEQYF.

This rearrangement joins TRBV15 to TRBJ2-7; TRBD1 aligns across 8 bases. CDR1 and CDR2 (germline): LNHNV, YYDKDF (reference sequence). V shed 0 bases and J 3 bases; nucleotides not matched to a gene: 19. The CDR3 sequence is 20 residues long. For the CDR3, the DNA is TGTGCCACCAGCAGAGATTTTGGACAGGGAAGAGCTAGCGATAACTACGAGCAGTACTTC. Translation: CATSRDFGQGRASDNYEQYF.